A single sample gave rise to the 9 T cell receptor beta chains below, sequenced in a study of OX40 agonist ivuxolimab in advanced cancers. Produced via immunoSEQ multiplex PCR; TCRdb's table is partial and in-frame only. The repertoire holds about 99,000 clones, with about 96% as singletons. Sequenced material: CD4+ or CD8+ T cells sorted from blood, taken in a trial of the OX40 agonist ivuxolimab. These receptors came from an adult with an advanced solid tumor such as melanoma, head and neck, liver or kidney cancer.

The chain couples TRBV27 to TRBJ1-1; TRBD1 might be the D (6 bases). The CDR3 sequence is 13 residues long. With 4 bases removed from V and 11 bases from J, the gap between germline ends came to 17 bases. CDR1 and CDR2 (germline): MNHEY, SMNVEV (reference sequence). As DNA, the CDR3 is TGTGCCAGCAGTTCCGGGACATCCGGGCGGGCTTTCTTT. Translating gives CASSSGTSGRAFF.

The rearrangement uses TRBV4-2 and TRBJ2-1; TRBD1 aligns across 9 bases. Trimming at V came to 4 bases and at J to 9 bases, leaving 10 bases not matched to a gene. The length of the CDR3 is 15 residues. Germline CDR1 LGHNA, CDR2 YNFKEQ. The CDR3 loop is CASSPLGTGNAEQFF. The CDR3 DNA sequence: TGTGCCAGCAGCCCCCTGGGGACAGGGAACGCTGAGCAGTTCTTC.

This clone appeared a single time. This chain links TRBV19 with TRBJ2-7, with TRBD2 matching over 8 bases. This CDR3 contains 15 residues. V lost 4 bases and J lost 5; bases outside the gene matches: 10. The germline CDR1 and CDR2 sequences are LNHDA and SQIVND (reference sequence). The CDR3 coding sequence is TGTGCCAGTAGTAACCCTCGGACTAGCCTCGACGAGCAGTACTTC. This translates into CASSNPRTSLDEQYF.

This chain connects TRBV27 to TRBJ2-7; 11 bases match TRBD2. Germline V gene sequence: CDR1 MNHEY, CDR2 SMNVEV (reference sequence). The CDR3 length is 13 residues. The V segment lost 6 bases and the J segment 6 bases; nucleotides outside the gene matches: 4. For the CDR3, the DNA is TGTGCCAGCAGCCAGACTAGCGGGATCGAGCAGTACTTC. It is translated as CASSQTSGIEQYF.

The chain combines TRBV2 with TRBJ2-7; the match to TRBD2 covers 7 bases. Germline assignment: CDR1 SNHLY and CDR2 FYNNEI. CDR3 size: 15 residues. Trimming took 6 bases from V and 3 from J; bases not matched to a gene: 11. The CDR3 spells CASRQWGGEHYEQYF. CDR3 nucleotides: TGTGCCAGCAGACAGTGGGGGGGGGAACACTACGAGCAGTACTTC.

This sequence joins TRBV28 and TRBJ2-5, with D tentatively TRBD2 (6 bases). Trimming removed 4 bases at V and 7 bases at J, with 7 bases between. This CDR3 is built from 11 residues. Germline V gives CDR1 MDHEN, CDR2 SYDVKM. DNA for the CDR3: TGTGCCAGCAGTTCCGGGGGGACCCAGTACTTC. Translated: CASSSGGTQYF.

This chain uses TRBV9 with TRBJ1-2, with D possibly matching TRBD1 (5 bases). This CDR3 region has 13 residues. Germline CDR1 reads SGDLS; CDR2 reads YYNGEE. V was cut by 4 bases and J by 8 bases, with 15 bases left in between. The CDR3 DNA sequence: TGTGCCAGCAGCCAGGGAGGATATTTCGGCTACACCTTC. It yields the protein CASSQGGYFGYTF.

DNA of the CDR3: TGTGCCAGCAGCTTAAGGGAAGAGACCCAGTACTTC. Its protein product is CASSLREETQYF. The chain combines TRBV11-2 with TRBJ2-5; D gene unclear. Trimming shortened V by 2 bases and J by 3 bases, and 4 bases separated the two germline ends. In germline, CDR1 is SGHAT, CDR2 FQNNGV. This CDR3 is 12 amino acids long.

The rearrangement uses TRBV6-1 and TRBJ2-5, with D unclear. Judging by the DNA end, TRBJ2-7 fits better; the J call may be wrong. This CDR3 spans 16 amino acids. Per the germline V gene, CDR1 is MNHNS and CDR2 is SASEGT. The CDR3 protein is CASSAHSGPQDYEQYF. CDR3 DNA: TGTGCCAGCAGTGCCCACTCCGGGCCACAAGACTACGAGCAGTACTTC.